What follows are 11 T cell receptor beta chains derived from one specimen sequenced in a study of cytomegalovirus exposure and HLA in healthy donors. Generated by immunoSEQ multiplex PCR, the TCRdb table keeps only in-frame clones and is missing some. The sample consists of 180,000 or so clones, about 89% of them appearing once. Sequenced: PBMCs. The receptors shown here come from a man aged 25 to 45 in good health and CMV-seropositive.

V gene TRBV27 combines with J gene TRBJ2-7; D tentatively reads TRBD1 or TRBD2 (5 bases each). Germline CDR1 reads MNHEY; CDR2 reads SMNVEV (reference sequence). Trimming cost V 6 bases and J 0 bases, with 9 bases left between them. The CDR3 sequence is 13 residues long. CDR3 coding DNA: TGTGCCAGCAGCCGGGACCTCTCCTACGAGCAGTACTTC. It translates to CASSRDLSYEQYF.

This chain joins TRBV30 and TRBJ1-6, with 9 positions matching TRBD1. The CDR3 is 18 residues long. V lost 4 bases and J lost 4; bases outside the gene matches: 14. Per germline, CDR1 GTSNPN and CDR2 SVGIG (reference sequence). The CDR3 coding sequence is TGTGCCTGGAATACAGGGGGCGCAGCGGGGTGGTATAATTCACCCCTCCACTTT. This translates into CAWNTGGAAGWYNSPLHF.

Written as DNA, the CDR3 is TGTGCCAGCAGTGCCGAAGGATGGTTGGGCCAGCCCCAGCATTTT. Translation gives CASSAEGWLGQPQHF. The V gene is TRBV6-1, the J gene TRBJ1-5; D remains unclear. The germline V gene has CDR1 MNHNS and CDR2 SASEGT. Trimming pared 4 bases from V and 7 bases from J, leaving 17 bases between. The CDR3 consists of 15 residues.

This chain connects TRBV19 to TRBJ1-1; a possible D gene is TRBD1 (5 bases). V lost 5 bases to trimming and J lost 7 bases, with 11 bases between them. The V gene's germline CDR1 is LNHDA and CDR2 SQIVND (reference sequence). This CDR3 is built from 12 residues. The CDR3 DNA reads as TGTGCCAGTAGTGTCCGGGGGGGTGAAGCTTTCTTT. It is translated as CASSVRGGEAFF.

The V call is TRBV4-2, the J call TRBJ2-5, with TRBD2 matching 16 bases. V lost 4 bases to trimming and J lost 4 bases; unmatched junction nucleotides: 6. The CDR3 extends over 17 amino acids. The germline gives CDR1 LGHNA, CDR2 YNFKEQ. CDR3 in amino acids: CASSPGTSGRAGETQYF. The CDR3 DNA follows: TGTGCCAGCAGCCCCGGGACTAGCGGGAGGGCGGGAGAGACCCAGTACTTC.

The chain links TRBV5-1 to TRBJ2-1, with D tentatively TRBD2 (5 bases). CDR1 SGHRS and CDR2 YFSETQ come from the germline V gene. The CDR3 totals 15 residues. V gave up 4 bases and J gave up 5 bases, with 16 bases separating them. Written as DNA, the CDR3 is TGCGCCAGCAGCCCCCCGGAGGACCGTCACAATGAGCAGTTCTTC. Amino acids: CASSPPEDRHNEQFF.

The chain links TRBV11-1 to TRBJ1-5, with 11 bases aligning to TRBD1. This CDR3 has 14 residues. V lost 4 bases and J lost 6; bases outside the gene matches: 2. Germline V gene lookup returns CDR1 SGHAT and CDR2 FQDESV (reference sequence). In DNA form, the CDR3 reads TGTGCCAGCAGCTGGACAGGGGGCTTTCAGCCCCAGCATTTT. It codes for CASSWTGGFQPQHF.

The J gene is TRBJ1-5, the V gene TRBV2, with no clear D. Germline V gene data show CDR1 as SNHLY and CDR2 as FYNNEI. V was trimmed by 2 bases and J by 6 bases, leaving 5 bases between them. The CDR3 sequence is 12 residues long. CDR3: CASSENSQPQHF. The CDR3 nucleotides are TGTGCCAGCAGTGAAAATAGTCAGCCCCAGCATTTT.

The chain combines TRBV27 with TRBJ2-7; the D gene is possibly TRBD2 (5 bases). V gave up 0 bases and J gave up 2 bases, with 8 bases separating them. CDR3 size: 14 residues. Germline assignment: CDR1 MNHEY and CDR2 SMNVEV (reference sequence). CDR3 sequence: CASSLSTGTYEQYF. Written as DNA, the CDR3 is TGTGCCAGCAGTTTATCAACGGGGACCTACGAGCAGTACTTC.

J is TRBJ2-1 and V is TRBV9; tentative D call: TRBD2 (6 bases). V lost 0 bases, J lost 8 bases, and 12 bases lay in between. Germline V gene sequence: CDR1 SGDLS, CDR2 YYNGEE. The CDR3 loop spans 14 amino acids. This CDR3 reads CASSVGGGWDEQFF. The DNA for the CDR3 is TGTGCCAGCAGCGTAGGTGGGGGGTGGGATGAGCAGTTCTTC.

V gene TRBV4-3 combines with J gene TRBJ1-2; tentative D call: TRBD1 (5 bases). The CDR3 extends over 15 amino acids. V lost 4 bases to trimming and J lost 3 bases, with 15 bases between them. CDR1 is LGHNA and CDR2 is YSLEER in the germline V gene. The CDR3 sequence is CASSLWRGDDYGYTF. In DNA, the CDR3 is TGCGCCAGCAGCCTATGGAGGGGTGACGACTATGGCTACACCTTC.